Each of the 12 T cell receptor beta chains below was sequenced from the same sample in a study of blood T cell repertoires in COVID-19. The repertoire was sequenced with immunoSEQ multiplex PCR; TCRdb's copy has only in-frame clones and lacks some. The table lists around 190,000 clones, about 85% of them singletons. Sequences were obtained from peripheral blood. The receptors here all came from a woman aged 55 to 70 with acute or convalescent COVID-19.

For the CDR3, the DNA is TGTGCCACCCGGGACAGCGCTGAAGCTTTCTTT. This sequence encodes CATRDSAEAFF. J is TRBJ1-1 and V is TRBV6-5; 7 nucleotides align to TRBD1. In germline, CDR1 is MNHEY, CDR2 SVGAGI. The ends lost 10 bases at V and 6 bases at J; junction bases unmatched: 5. This CDR3 region has 11 residues.

A note on this clone: Different DNA sequences within this sample yield the same CDR3. The rearrangement joins TRBV7-9 to TRBJ1-2, with D maybe TRBD1 (5 bases). This CDR3 spans 14 amino acids. Germline CDR1 SEHNR, CDR2 FQNEAQ (reference sequence). Trimming took 3 bases from V and 3 from J, leaving 11 bases between them. DNA of the CDR3: TGTGCCAGCAGCTTGGGGCGGGGTGACTATGGCTACACCTTC. Its protein is CASSLGRGDYGYTF.

This sequence joins TRBV14 and TRBJ1-2, with D possibly being TRBD1 (5 bases). The germline V and J ends were trimmed by 0 bases and 4 bases, with 12 bases remaining between them. Germline loops: CDR1 SGHDN, CDR2 FVKESK. This CDR3 is built from 15 residues. The CDR3: CASSQDGGGVYGYTF. CDR3 in DNA: TGTGCCAGCAGCCAAGACGGGGGAGGGGTCTATGGCTACACCTTC. Combining the CDR3 with reference TRBV14 and TRBJ1-2 gives the whole variable domain EAGVTQFPSHSVIEKGQTVTLRCDPISGHDNLYWYRRVMGKEIKFLLHFVKESKQDESGMPNNRFLAERTGGTYSTLKVQPAELEDSGVYFCASSQDGGGVYGYTFGSGTRLTVV.

Only one count was recorded for this clone. The chain has TRBV24-1 and TRBJ2-7; D may be TRBD1 (6 bases). V was shortened by 9 bases and J by 3 bases, with 17 bases between the two germline ends. Germline V gives CDR1 KGHDR, CDR2 SFDVKD. The CDR3 is 14 amino acids. CDR3 residues: CATQDGTPGYEQYF. Written as DNA, the CDR3 is TGTGCCACCCAAGACGGGACACCAGGCTACGAGCAGTACTTC.

The CDR3 region has the DNA TGTGCCAGCAGTTTATCGACAGGGGGCTCGGAGACCCAGTACTTC. Its translation is CASSLSTGGSETQYF. This chain connects TRBV28 to TRBJ2-5, with 10 bases matching TRBD1. The CDR3 is 15 amino acids. V shed 1 base, J shed 5 bases, and the junction held 4 bases outside the gene matches. Germline assignment: CDR1 MDHEN and CDR2 SYDVKM.

J is TRBJ1-4 and V is TRBV29-1, with D possibly TRBD1 on 5 matching bases. Per the germline V gene, CDR1 is SQVTM and CDR2 is ANQGSEA. The length of the CDR3 is 15 residues. Trimming took 4 bases from V and 5 from J, leaving 17 bases between them. The CDR3 region is CSVVPQGAGNEKLFF. The CDR3 DNA reads TGCAGCGTTGTCCCCCAGGGAGCGGGCAATGAAAAACTGTTTTTT.

The V call is TRBV28, the J call TRBJ1-2; 7 nucleotides align to TRBD1. CDR3 size: 14 residues. Germline-derived CDR1 and CDR2 are MDHEN and SYDVKM. With 0 bases clipped from V and 4 bases from J, the junction kept 2 bases outside the gene matches. CDR3: CASSLWGDSYGYTF. For the CDR3, the DNA is TGTGCCAGCAGTTTATGGGGGGACAGCTATGGCTACACCTTC.

A remark on this clone: This sample includes further DNA sequences coding for the same CDR3. The chain joins TRBV5-1 to TRBJ1-1; 7 nucleotides match TRBD1. V lost 2 bases, J lost 3 bases, and 1 base stayed unmatched. Per germline, CDR1 SGHRS and CDR2 YFSETQ. This CDR3 spans 13 amino acids. CDR3: CASSFTGDTEAFF. The CDR3 coding sequence is TGCGCCAGCAGCTTTACAGGGGACACTGAAGCTTTCTTT.

This chain links TRBV30 with TRBJ2-7, with D perhaps matching TRBD2 (5 bases). The germline V gene has CDR1 GTSNPN and CDR2 SVGIG (reference sequence). The CDR3 length is 12 residues. V gave up 0 bases and J gave up 9 bases, with 12 bases separating them. The CDR3 is CAWSVTRDRQYF. CDR3 in DNA: TGTGCCTGGAGTGTTACACGGGATCGGCAGTACTTC.

This clone was seen a few times. The chain employs TRBV7-9 and TRBJ1-1; D may be TRBD1 (6 bases). V lost 9 bases and J lost 0, with 14 bases in between. CDR3 length: 14 amino acids. From germline, CDR1 is SEHNR and CDR2 FQNEAQ (reference sequence). In DNA, the CDR3 is TGTGCCAGTGTTGCCGGGACAATGAACACTGAAGCTTTCTTT. Translated: CASVAGTMNTEAFF. The full variable domain, with the rest looked up from reference TRBV7-9 and TRBJ1-1, is DTGVSQNPRHKITKRGQNVTFRCDPISEHNRLYWYRQTLGQGPEFLTYFQNEAQLEKSRLLSDRFSAERPKGSFSTLEIQRTEQGDSAMYLCASVAGTMNTEAFFGQGTRLTVV.

The chain employs TRBV19 and TRBJ1-2; D uncertain. Trimming took off 5 bases at V and 3 bases at J, with 16 bases between the two ends. Germline CDR1 reads LNHDA; CDR2 reads SQIVND (reference sequence). CDR3 length equals 15 residues. CDR3 DNA: TGTGCCAGTAGTCGGCCGGGAGCCGGGGACTATGGCTACACCTTC. Residues: CASSRPGAGDYGYTF.

V gene TRBV5-6 combines with J gene TRBJ2-1; TRBD2 matches 7 bases. This CDR3 has 13 residues. CDR1 and CDR2 (germline): SGHDT, YYEEEE. Losses at the gene ends were 0 bases for V and 8 bases for J; bases not matched to a gene: 2. The CDR3 reads CASSLGEGYEQFF. CDR3 DNA sequence: TGTGCCAGCAGCTTGGGGGAGGGCTATGAGCAGTTCTTC.